This TCR beta chain was recorded in a study of T cell clonotyping in hematopoietic cell transplantation. Method: immunoSEQ multiplex PCR; TCRdb's copy keeps in-frame clones and lacks some. The sample contains approximately 41,000 clones, 85% of which appear only once. Time point given: recipient sample about 28 days before transplant, after cytoreduction. Study-level findings and limits: Recipient TCR diversity dropped after transplant; expanded clonotypes rose from day 30 to 180. Broader posttransplant TCR repertoire diversity was predicted by graft donor and pretransplant recipient Inverse Simpson Index values. Without cell sorting, CD4 versus CD8 contributions remain unresolved.

Notes on this clone: Its antigen is not known.

The TCR was taken from a man aged 60-69 years with acute myeloid leukemia. Some clones in this sample may be carry-over from other donors' samples. The sequences come from peripheral blood mononuclear cells, collected before stem cell transplant.

Here the CDR3 DNA reads TGTGCCAGCAGCCAAGTGGCGGGGACGTCGGGGACACCCCTCCACTTT. Translated, it gives CASSQVAGTSGTPLHF. The J gene is TRBJ1-6, the V gene TRBV4-2; a weak D match, TRBD1 (5 bases). With 1 base removed from V and 11 bases from J, the gap between germline ends came to 18 bases. From germline, CDR1 is LGHNA and CDR2 YNFKEQ. This CDR3 spans 16 amino acids.